The source of this T cell receptor beta chain is a study of beta chain features in type 1 diabetes. Expressed TCRB transcripts got sequenced, as all isolated RNA was reverse transcribed. TCRdb's table, derived via immunoSEQ multiplex PCR, lists solely in-frame clones and lacks some. This sample has approximately 280,000 clones, with 14% to 15% found just once. General study points: Insertions were fewer and deletions more numerous at VDJ junctions in type 1 diabetes patients. All four CD4+ subsets from Type 1 diabetes patients carried moderately but significantly shorter TCRB CDR3s.

Via CD45RO/CCR7/CD25/CD127/CD95/CD27, cells of the CD4+ naive, central memory, regulatory and stem cell-like memory subsets were sorted. With 6 bases clipped from V and 6 bases from J, the junction kept 8 bases outside the gene matches. Germline CDR1 is ENHRY and CDR2 is SYGVKD. This CDR3 comprises 13 residues. This clone appeared a few times. As yet, its antigen is unknown. What was sequenced was naive CD4+ T cells from blood. The V and J genes are TRBV10-3 and TRBJ2-7, with 7 bases lining up with TRBD2. The origin of this receptor is a man younger than 35 with type 1 diabetes. CDR3 nucleotide sequence: TGTGCCATCAGGTTACGTACGGGGGGCGAGCAGTACTTC. As protein: CAIRLRTGGEQYF.